One sample yielded the 12 T cell receptor beta chains listed below, sequenced in a study of cytomegalovirus exposure and HLA in healthy donors. The PCR had 60 Vbeta and 13 Jbeta primers. Profiling relied on immunoSEQ multiplex PCR, and the TCRdb table lists in-frame clones only, not all of them. This table has about 82,000 clones, around 78% appearing once. The specimen sequenced was PBMCs. The origin of the receptors is a male donor in good health and CMV-seropositive.

The chain employs TRBV6-6 and TRBJ2-5; TRBD1 agrees at 9 bases. Germline loops: CDR1 MNHNY, CDR2 SVGAGI (reference sequence). The CDR3 spans 14 residues. V lost 4 bases, J lost 7 bases, and 7 bases stayed unmatched. The chain's CDR3 is CASSSTGGERTQYF. As DNA, the CDR3 is TGTGCCAGCAGTTCGACAGGGGGAGAGCGGACCCAGTACTTC.

The chain uses TRBV5-8 and TRBJ2-7; D ambiguous. This CDR3 is 14 amino acids long. The V gene lost 2 bases and the J gene lost 3 bases, with 12 bases spanning the gap. CDR1 is SGHTS, CDR2 YDEGEE, per germline. The CDR3 DNA sequence: TGTGCCAGCAGCTTATCCCCCACCTACTACGAGCAGTACTTC. This gives the protein CASSLSPTYYEQYF.

V gene TRBV6-5 combines with J gene TRBJ1-1; D remains ambiguous. The CDR3 length is 13 residues. Germline V gene data show CDR1 as MNHEY and CDR2 as SVGAGI. Trimming took off 2 bases at V and 3 bases at J, with 7 bases between the two ends. The CDR3 here is CASSYNRDTEAFF. In nucleotides, the CDR3 is TGTGCCAGCAGTTACAACAGAGACACTGAAGCTTTCTTT.

The V and J genes are TRBV5-6 and TRBJ2-7; 14 bases align to TRBD2. Germline V gene data show CDR1 as SGHDT and CDR2 as YYEEEE. V trimming: 4 bases; J trimming: 3 bases; junction bases outside the gene matches: 12. The CDR3 runs 18 residues. CDR3 in DNA: TGTGCCAGCAGCGTGGGACTAGCGGGGGCACTGCTTGTCTACGAGCAGTACTTC. It translates to CASSVGLAGALLVYEQYF.

This clone was seen a few times. This chain links TRBV7-9 with TRBJ2-7, with D possibly matching TRBD2 (6 bases). V lost 1 base and J lost 1, with 17 bases in between. The CDR3 sequence is 17 residues long. Germline V gene lookup returns CDR1 SEHNR and CDR2 FQNEAQ (reference sequence). CDR3: CASSLDRRVLGSYEQYF. CDR3 sequence (DNA): TGTGCCAGCAGCTTAGATCGGAGGGTTTTAGGGTCCTACGAGCAGTACTTC.

The chain employs TRBV7-2 and TRBJ1-2, with D uncertain. Looked up from germline, CDR1 is SGHTA and CDR2 is FQGNSA. The CDR3 runs 11 residues. Deletions cut 3 bases from V and 6 bases from J, with 5 bases between. The CDR3 coding sequence is TGTGCCAGCAGCTTCTTCCATGGCTACACCTTC. Amino acids: CASSFFHGYTF.

This chain joins TRBV6-4 and TRBJ2-7, with TRBD1 matching over 12 bases. Germline V gives CDR1 MRHNA, CDR2 SNTAGT. After removal of 7 bases from V and 6 bases from J, the junction contained 7 bases not matched to a gene. This CDR3 comprises 14 residues. CDR3 loop: CASIPGQGACEQYF. CDR3 in DNA: TGTGCCAGCATCCCGGGACAGGGGGCATGCGAGCAGTACTTC.

This clone was seen a single time. The rearrangement links TRBV28 to TRBJ2-5; 12 bases agree with TRBD2. V trimming: 8 bases; J trimming: 5 bases; junction bases outside the gene matches: 6. The CDR3 consists of 14 residues. From germline, CDR1 is MDHEN and CDR2 SYDVKM. The CDR3 region has the DNA TGTGCCAGCTCTAGCGGGGGGGTTCGGGAGACCCAGTACTTC. It yields the protein CASSSGGVRETQYF.

This clone was counted once. The chain is built from TRBV7-2 and TRBJ2-7; TRBD2 matches at 9 bases. This CDR3 is 15 amino acids long. V dropped 3 bases and J dropped 4; count of bases not matched to a gene: 7. In germline, CDR1 is SGHTA, CDR2 FQGNSA. This chain's CDR3 is CASSLEREDRYEQYF. CDR3 nucleotides: TGTGCCAGCAGCTTGGAGCGGGAGGACAGGTACGAGCAGTACTTC.

V is TRBV2 and J is TRBJ2-2; 10 nucleotides align to TRBD2. Germline V gene sequence: CDR1 SNHLY, CDR2 FYNNEI. With V trimmed by 5 bases and J by 3 bases, 12 bases remained unmatched. This CDR3 region has 18 residues. The chain's CDR3 is CASSSRGLAGVDTGELFF. The CDR3 DNA follows: TGTGCCAGCAGTTCCCGCGGGCTAGCGGGAGTTGACACCGGGGAGCTGTTTTTT.

The table lists this clone with a few counts. The V gene is TRBV6-1, the J gene TRBJ2-7; 7 nucleotides align to TRBD1. The germline V gene encodes CDR1 MNHNS and CDR2 SASEGT. This CDR3 contains 14 residues. The J segment lost 3 bases and the V segment lost 5 bases, leaving 7 bases of the junction unmatched. CDR3: CASSRDSSIYEQYF. DNA for the CDR3: TGTGCCAGCAGTCGGGACAGTTCAATCTACGAGCAGTACTTC.

The chain uses TRBV30 and TRBJ1-5; 9 nucleotides match TRBD1. This CDR3 has 14 amino acids. Germline V CDR1 and CDR2: GTSNPN, SVGIG (reference sequence). J gave up 4 bases and V 2 bases, and 3 bases lay outside the gene matches. CDR3 sequence (DNA): TGTGCCTGGAGTCCGGGACAGGGTAATCAGCCCCAGCATTTT. As protein: CAWSPGQGNQPQHF.